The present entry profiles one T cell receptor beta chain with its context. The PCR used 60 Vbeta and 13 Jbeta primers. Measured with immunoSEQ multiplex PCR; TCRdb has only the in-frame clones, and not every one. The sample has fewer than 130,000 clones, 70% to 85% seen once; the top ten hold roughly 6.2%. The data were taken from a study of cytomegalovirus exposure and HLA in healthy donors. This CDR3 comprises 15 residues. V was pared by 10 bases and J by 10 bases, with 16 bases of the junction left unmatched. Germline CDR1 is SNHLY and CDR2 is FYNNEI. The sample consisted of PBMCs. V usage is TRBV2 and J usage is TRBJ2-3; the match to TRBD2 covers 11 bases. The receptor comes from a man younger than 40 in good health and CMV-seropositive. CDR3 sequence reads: CATAGELAGARAQYF. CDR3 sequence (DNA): TGTGCCACAGCGGGTGAACTAGCGGGGGCCCGGGCGCAGTATTTT.